One and the same sample provided the 19 T cell receptor beta chains below, sequenced in a study of cytomegalovirus exposure and HLA in healthy donors. The PCR employed 60 Vbeta primers together with 13 Jbeta primers. Assay: immunoSEQ multiplex PCR; the TCRdb copy retains only in-frame clones and omits some. The sample has tens of thousands of clones, approximately 70% seen once. The sample was PBMCs. These receptor sequences come from a woman between 50 and 59 years old in good health and CMV-seropositive.

This rearrangement joins TRBV15 to TRBJ2-1; no definite D call. Germline CDR1 is LNHNV and CDR2 is YYDKDF (reference sequence). Trimming removed 0 bases at V and 8 bases at J, with 14 bases between. The CDR3 contains 15 residues. CDR3 sequence: CATSREMNPEDEQFF. The CDR3 DNA reads TGTGCCACCAGCAGAGAGATGAACCCTGAGGATGAGCAGTTCTTC. The full variable domain, in which reference TRBV15 and TRBJ2-1 provide the parts outside the CDR3, is DAMVIQNPRYQVTQFGKPVTLSCSQTLNHNVMYWYQQKSSQAPKLLFHYYDKDFNNEADTPDNFQSRRPNTSFCFLDIRSPGLGDTAMYLCATSREMNPEDEQFFGPGTRLTVL.

This chain uses TRBV25-1 with TRBJ2-2; 8 bases line up with TRBD2. The V segment lost 6 bases and the J segment 0 bases; nucleotides outside the gene matches: 3. The CDR3 sequence is 15 residues long. Per germline, CDR1 MGHDK and CDR2 SYGVNS. The CDR3 bases are TGTGCCAGCAGCGTAGCGGGGTCGAACACCGGGGAGCTGTTTTTT. Encoded protein: CASSVAGSNTGELFF.

This rearrangement joins TRBV28 to TRBJ2-3; 7 positions agree with TRBD2. Germline CDR1 MDHEN, CDR2 SYDVKM. CDR3 length: 15 residues. V shed 5 bases and J 4 bases; nucleotides not matched to a gene: 9. CDR3 in amino acids: CASSPAGLAADTQYF. CDR3 sequence (DNA): TGTGCCAGCAGTCCGGCGGGGCTAGCGGCAGATACGCAGTATTTT.

This clone was counted once. The V gene is TRBV21-1, the J gene TRBJ1-1; the tabulated D call, TRBD1, remains unverified against the DNA. TRBV21-1 is classified as a pseudogene. The length of the CDR3 is 11 residues. Here the CDR3 reads CASNDGQGAFF. The CDR3 nucleotides read TGTGCCAGCAACGATGGACAGGGAGCTTTCTTT.

The chain has TRBV30 and TRBJ2-1; the match to TRBD2 covers 11 bases. In germline, CDR1 is GTSNPN, CDR2 SVGIG (reference sequence). The J segment lost 9 bases and the V segment lost 4 bases, leaving 8 bases of the junction unmatched. The CDR3 sequence is 14 residues long. In DNA, the CDR3 is TGTGCCTGGACCGAAGGGCTAGCGGGGGGTGAGCAGTTCTTC. Protein product: CAWTEGLAGGEQFF.

The V gene is TRBV28, the J gene TRBJ1-5; 12 bases agree with TRBD1. Germline trimming cut 6 bases from V and 6 bases from J; bases unmatched to any gene: 9. CDR1 MDHEN and CDR2 SYDVKM come from the germline V gene. The CDR3 length is 16 residues. The DNA for the CDR3 is TGTGCCAGCAGCCCGGGACAGGGGGCTTTAAGTCAGCCCCAGCATTTT. Protein sequence: CASSPGQGALSQPQHF.

This chain links TRBV29-1 with TRBJ1-2; 10 positions agree with TRBD1. This CDR3 spans 13 amino acids. Germline V gene data show CDR1 as SQVTM and CDR2 as ANQGSEA. V was clipped by 5 bases and J by 7 bases; unmatched bases: 7. CDR3 region: CSVSGTGDGGYTF. CDR3 DNA: TGCAGCGTTTCCGGGACAGGGGACGGTGGCTACACCTTC.

This clone was observed a single time. The chain joins TRBV28 to TRBJ2-5; 8 positions agree with TRBD2. CDR1 MDHEN and CDR2 SYDVKM come from the germline V gene. V shed 10 bases and J 1 base; nucleotides not matched to a gene: 17. The CDR3 runs to 17 residues. The CDR3 region is CATLPIAVAGPQETQYF. The CDR3 DNA reads as TGTGCCACCCTCCCGATCGCGGTAGCGGGACCCCAAGAGACCCAGTACTTC.

The V gene is TRBV28, the J gene TRBJ1-5, with a possible D match to TRBD1 (6 bases). V dropped 7 bases and J dropped 0 bases, with 16 bases sitting between them. The CDR3 loop spans 16 amino acids. Germline CDR1 reads MDHEN; CDR2 reads SYDVKM. CDR3 protein: CASTLAGAHSNQPQHF. CDR3 coding DNA: TGTGCCAGCACCCTCGCAGGGGCCCATAGCAATCAGCCCCAGCATTTT.

The rearrangement links TRBV7-9 to TRBJ1-1, with D perhaps TRBD1 (5 bases). Trimming stripped 1 base from V and 1 base from J, with 16 bases between. The CDR3 is made up of 17 amino acids. The V gene's germline CDR1 is SEHNR and CDR2 FQNEAQ (reference sequence). The CDR3, as DNA: TGTGCCAGCAGCTTAGTTCCAGGGTTTCGTGGGAACACTGAAGCTTTCTTT. Its protein product is CASSLVPGFRGNTEAFF.

CDR3 nucleotides: TGCGCCAGCAGCTCGCAGGGAACAGGGAATTCTGGCTACACCTTC. Protein: CASSSQGTGNSGYTF. The chain employs TRBV5-1 and TRBJ1-2; weak D call: TRBD1 (6 bases). V lost 3 bases to trimming and J lost 7 bases, with 19 bases between them. This CDR3 spans 15 amino acids. Germline CDR1 and CDR2: SGHRS and YFSETQ.

This clone was detected only a few times. V usage is TRBV4-1 and J usage is TRBJ2-6; 8 bases are a match to TRBD1. This CDR3 region has 16 residues. The ends lost 2 bases at V and 2 bases at J; junction bases unmatched: 2. The germline V gene encodes CDR1 MGHRA and CDR2 YSYEKL. CDR3 nucleotide sequence: TGCGCCAGCAGCCAACAGGGGGCTACTGGGGCCAACGTCCTGACTTTC. Its protein is CASSQQGATGANVLTF.

This clone was seen more than once but under ten times. The V and J genes are TRBV18 and TRBJ2-7; possibly TRBD2 for D (5 bases). Germline values: CDR1 KGHSH, CDR2 LQKENI. CDR3 size: 13 residues. Trimming took 3 bases from V and 3 from J, leaving 9 bases between them. CDR3 in DNA: TGTGCCAGCTCACCCGGGAAAAACTACGAGCAGTACTTC. It specifies CASSPGKNYEQYF.

This clone was seen a few times. The J gene is TRBJ1-2, the V gene TRBV18; D uncertain. CDR1 KGHSH and CDR2 LQKENI come from the germline V gene. The CDR3 totals 15 residues. Trimming stripped 0 bases from V and 5 bases from J, with 13 bases between. CDR3 sequence (DNA): TGTGCCAGCTCACCACCGGGCAGACCTGGGTATGGCTACACCTTC. Encoded protein: CASSPPGRPGYGYTF.

V usage is TRBV7-3 and J usage is TRBJ1-3; D unclear. CDR1 is SGHTA, CDR2 FQGTGA, per germline. The V end lost 5 bases, the J end lost 4 bases, and 9 bases lay between the germline ends. The CDR3 is 13 amino acids. In DNA, the CDR3 is TGTGCCAGCAGCGTGGGCCGGGGAAACACCATATATTTT. Its translation: CASSVGRGNTIYF.

This chain joins TRBV6-5 and TRBJ1-4; 7 bases are a match to TRBD1. This CDR3 is 14 amino acids long. Germline CDR1 MNHEY, CDR2 SVGAGI. With 5 bases clipped from V and 5 bases from J, the junction kept 5 bases outside the gene matches. CDR3 DNA: TGTGCCAGCAGTCGGCAGGGACAGAATGAAAAACTGTTTTTT. It codes for CASSRQGQNEKLFF.

This rearrangement joins TRBV7-9 to TRBJ2-5; 8 nucleotides match TRBD2. V gave up 4 bases and J gave up 1 base; unmatched junction bases: 2. CDR3 length: 14 residues. Germline values: CDR1 SEHNR, CDR2 FQNEAQ (reference sequence). CDR3 in amino acids: CASSSAGGQETQYF. The CDR3 DNA sequence: TGTGCCAGCAGCTCTGCGGGGGGCCAAGAGACCCAGTACTTC.

The chain has TRBV5-1 and TRBJ1-1; TRBD1 is a possible D gene (6 bases). V was shortened by 2 bases and J by 1 base, with 9 bases between the two germline ends. Looked up from germline, CDR1 is SGHRS and CDR2 is YFSETQ. CDR3 length: 14 residues. The CDR3 loop is CASSLGGQNTEAFF. The CDR3 coding sequence is TGCGCCAGCAGCTTAGGGGGACAGAACACTGAAGCTTTCTTT. Full variable domain (remainder filled in from reference TRBV5-1 and TRBJ1-1): KAGVTQTPRYLIKTRGQQVTLSCSPISGHRSVSWYQQTPGQGLQFLFEYFSETQRNKGNFPGRFSGRQFSNSRSEMNVSTLELGDSALYLCASSLGGQNTEAFFGQGTRLTVV.

This sequence joins TRBV6-5 and TRBJ2-7; TRBD2 agrees at 11 bases. The trim removed 6 bases at V and 3 bases at J, leaving 4 bases unmatched. This CDR3 has 14 amino acids. CDR1 is MNHEY, CDR2 SVGAGI, per germline. This CDR3 reads CASRKLAGVYEQYF. CDR3 DNA sequence: TGTGCCAGCAGGAAACTAGCGGGAGTCTACGAGCAGTACTTC.